This T cell receptor (beta chain) came from a study of shared clonotypes between healthy human individuals. With respect to this clone: Its antigen is unknown.

The table came from immunoSEQ multiplex PCR; TCRdb's copy has only in-frame clones and leaves some out. Of around 2.1 million clones in the sample, nearly 97% were seen once. Overall study findings and caveats: Rarefaction demonstrated incomplete sorted-subset sequencing despite large depth. Sampling was confined to blood; repertoires within tissues likely differ.

CDR3 length: 15 amino acids. Germline loops: CDR1 SGHNT, CDR2 YYREEE (reference sequence). Trimming left V 4 bases short and J 2 bases short, with 16 bases between. Caucasian adults residing in Nashville, Tennessee made up all the donors. Sequencing used naive CD4+ T cells sorted from blood. Subset of the sample: CD45RA+ positively selected. V usage is TRBV5-4 and J usage is TRBJ2-7; D perhaps matches TRBD2 (5 bases). The receptor's source is a man aged 18 to 30 in good health. CDR3: CASSPGRPTTYEQYF. The CDR3 bases are TGTGCCAGCAGCCCGGGAAGGCCTACAACCTACGAGCAGTACTTC.